This T cell receptor beta chain stems from a study of tumor-infiltrating lymphocytes in primary liver carcinoma. Total RNA amounting to roughly 450 ng was the source from which TCR beta cDNA was made with a constant-region primer. Construction of TCR beta libraries relied on three successive nested multiplex PCR rounds employing slightly modified ARM-PCR. Two initial PCR rounds of around 9 cycles each paired TRBV1-TRBV30 forward primers with a C-beta reverse primer. TCRdb re-called the multiplex PCR reads with MiXCR, one entry per CDR3 protein. The data show approximately 300,000 distinct CDR3 sequences, 55% to 65% seen once. Germline DNA was also extracted, while the blood RNA originated from unsorted whole blood. Patients had chronic HBV infection and were treatment-naive. The CDR3 has 15 amino acids. CDR1 and CDR2 from the germline V gene are SGHAT and FQNNGV. With regard to this clonotype: The missing conserved phenylalanine or tryptophan at the end of this CDR3 makes a read error likely.

The chain joins TRBV11-2 to TRBJ2-4, with D unresolved. This TCR came from a man aged 35-49 years with primary liver carcinoma and hepatitis B virus infection. Sequencing input: peripheral blood. CDR3 DNA sequence: TGTGCCAACAGCTTAGAAACCGGGCATGGGAACATTCAGTACTCC. This translates into CANSLETGHGNIQYS.